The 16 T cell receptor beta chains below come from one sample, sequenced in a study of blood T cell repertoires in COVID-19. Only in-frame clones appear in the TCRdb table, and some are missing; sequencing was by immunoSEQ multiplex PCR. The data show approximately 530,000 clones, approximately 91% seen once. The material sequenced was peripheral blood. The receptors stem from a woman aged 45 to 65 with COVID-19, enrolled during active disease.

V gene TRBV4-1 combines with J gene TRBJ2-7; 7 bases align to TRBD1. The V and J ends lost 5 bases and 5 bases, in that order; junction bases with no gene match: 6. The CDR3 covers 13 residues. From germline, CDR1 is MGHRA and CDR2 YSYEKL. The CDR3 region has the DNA TGCGCCAGCAGCAACCGGGACAGACACGAGCAGTACTTC. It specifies CASSNRDRHEQYF.

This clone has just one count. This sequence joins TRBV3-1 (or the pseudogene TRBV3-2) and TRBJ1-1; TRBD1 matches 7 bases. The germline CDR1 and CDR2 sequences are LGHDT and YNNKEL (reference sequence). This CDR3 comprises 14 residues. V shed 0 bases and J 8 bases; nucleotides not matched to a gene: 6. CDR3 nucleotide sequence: TGTGCCAGCAGCCAAGAGAGGGGGCGGTCGGAAGCTTTCTTT. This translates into CASSQERGRSEAFF.

The CDR3 coding sequence is TGTGCCAGCAGCATAAAAACAGGGGGCTACGAGCAGTACTTC. It translates to CASSIKTGGYEQYF. The genes are TRBV21-1 and TRBJ2-7; TRBD1 is taken as the D call from the table, unchecked against the DNA. TRBV21-1 is a listed pseudogene. The CDR3 runs to 14 residues.

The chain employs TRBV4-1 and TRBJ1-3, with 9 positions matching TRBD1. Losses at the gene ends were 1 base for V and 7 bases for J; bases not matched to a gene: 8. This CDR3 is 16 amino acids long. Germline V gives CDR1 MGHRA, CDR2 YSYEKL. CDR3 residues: CASSQGAGQGRNTIYF. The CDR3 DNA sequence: TGCGCCAGCAGCCAAGGGGCGGGACAGGGAAGGAACACCATATATTTT.

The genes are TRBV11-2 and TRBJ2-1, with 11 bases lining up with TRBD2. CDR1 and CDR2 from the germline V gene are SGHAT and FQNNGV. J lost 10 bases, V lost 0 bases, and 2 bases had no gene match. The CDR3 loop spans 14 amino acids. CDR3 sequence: CASSLELAGEEQFF. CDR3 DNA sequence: TGTGCCAGCAGCTTAGAACTAGCGGGGGAGGAGCAGTTCTTC.

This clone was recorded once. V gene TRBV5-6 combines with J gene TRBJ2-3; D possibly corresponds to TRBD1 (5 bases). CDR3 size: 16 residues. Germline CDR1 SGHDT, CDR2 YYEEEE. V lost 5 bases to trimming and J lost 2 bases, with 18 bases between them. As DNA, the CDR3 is TGTGCCAGCAGGGAGCTCGACAGACCCCTCACAGATACGCAGTATTTT. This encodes CASRELDRPLTDTQYF.

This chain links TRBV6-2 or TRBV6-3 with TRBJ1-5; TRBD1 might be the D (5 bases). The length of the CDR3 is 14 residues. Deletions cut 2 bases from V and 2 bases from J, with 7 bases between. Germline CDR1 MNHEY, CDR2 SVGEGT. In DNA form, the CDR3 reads TGTGCCAGCAGTTACCTAGGGGGCAATCAGCCCCAGCATTTT. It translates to CASSYLGGNQPQHF.

CDR3 coding DNA: TGCGCCAGCAGCTCGTCCCCTGTCCGGGTGCCTCGCACAGATACGCAGTATTTT. It yields the protein CASSSSPVRVPRTDTQYF. This rearrangement joins TRBV5-1 to TRBJ2-3; no definite D call. The V end lost 3 bases, the J end lost 1 base, and 21 bases lay between the germline ends. The germline gives CDR1 SGHRS, CDR2 YFSETQ. The CDR3 is 18 amino acids.

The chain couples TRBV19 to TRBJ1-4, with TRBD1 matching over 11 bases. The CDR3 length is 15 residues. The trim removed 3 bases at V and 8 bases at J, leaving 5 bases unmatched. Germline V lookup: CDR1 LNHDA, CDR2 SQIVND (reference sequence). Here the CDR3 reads CASSMYGTGGEKLFF. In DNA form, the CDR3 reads TGTGCCAGTAGTATGTATGGGACAGGGGGAGAAAAACTGTTTTTT. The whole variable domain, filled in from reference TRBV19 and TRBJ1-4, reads DGGITQSPKYLFRKEGQNVTLSCEQNLNHDAMYWYRQDPGQGLRLIYYSQIVNDFQKGDIAEGYSVSREKKESFPLTVTSAQKNPTAFYLCASSMYGTGGEKLFFGSGTQLSVL.

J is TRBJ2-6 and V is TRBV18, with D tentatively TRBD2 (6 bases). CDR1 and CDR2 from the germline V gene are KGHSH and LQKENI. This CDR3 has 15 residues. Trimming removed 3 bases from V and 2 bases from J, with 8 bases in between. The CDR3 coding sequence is TGTGCCAGCTCACCGGGGACTCCTGGGGCCAACGTCCTGACTTTC. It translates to CASSPGTPGANVLTF.

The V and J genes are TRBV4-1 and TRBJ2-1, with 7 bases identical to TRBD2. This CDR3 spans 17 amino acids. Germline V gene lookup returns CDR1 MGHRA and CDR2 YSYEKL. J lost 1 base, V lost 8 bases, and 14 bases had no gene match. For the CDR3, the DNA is TGCGCCAGCTCCCTTTTAGCGGGTACCATTTCCTACAATGAGCAGTTCTTC. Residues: CASSLLAGTISYNEQFF.

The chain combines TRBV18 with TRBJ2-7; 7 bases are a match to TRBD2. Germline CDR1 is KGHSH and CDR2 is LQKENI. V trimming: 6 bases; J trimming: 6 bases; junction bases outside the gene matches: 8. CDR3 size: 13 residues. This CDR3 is CASSRTRTAEQYF. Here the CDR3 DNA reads TGTGCCAGCTCGCGGACTAGGACGGCCGAGCAGTACTTC.

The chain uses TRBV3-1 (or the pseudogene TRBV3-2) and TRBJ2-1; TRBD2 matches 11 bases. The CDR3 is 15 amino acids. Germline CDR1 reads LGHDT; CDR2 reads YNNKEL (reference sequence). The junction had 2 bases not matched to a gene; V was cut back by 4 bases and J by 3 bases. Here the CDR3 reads CASSPGLADYNEQFF. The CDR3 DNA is TGTGCCAGCAGCCCGGGACTAGCGGACTACAATGAGCAGTTCTTC.

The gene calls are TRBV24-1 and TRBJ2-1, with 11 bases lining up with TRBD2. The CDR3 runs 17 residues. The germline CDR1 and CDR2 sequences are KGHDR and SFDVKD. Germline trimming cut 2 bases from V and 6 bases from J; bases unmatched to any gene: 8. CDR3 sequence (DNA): TGTGCCACCAGTGATTCTGCACTAGCGGGGGTCACCAATGAGCAGTTCTTC. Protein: CATSDSALAGVTNEQFF.

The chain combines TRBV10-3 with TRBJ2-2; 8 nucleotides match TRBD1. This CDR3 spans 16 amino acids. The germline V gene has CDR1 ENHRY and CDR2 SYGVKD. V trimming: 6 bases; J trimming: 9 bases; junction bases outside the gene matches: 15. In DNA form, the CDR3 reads TGTGCCATCAGACGAGGAACAGGGGGACCGGCCTGGGAGCTGTTTTTT. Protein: CAIRRGTGGPAWELFF.

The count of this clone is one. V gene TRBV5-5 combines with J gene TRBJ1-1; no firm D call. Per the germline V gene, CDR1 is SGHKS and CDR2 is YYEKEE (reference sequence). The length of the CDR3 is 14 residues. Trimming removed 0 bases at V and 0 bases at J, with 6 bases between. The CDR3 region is CASSLGAVNTEAFF. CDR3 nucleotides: TGTGCCAGCAGCTTGGGAGCGGTGAACACTGAAGCTTTCTTT.